Listed here are 29 T cell receptor beta chains from one sample, sequenced in a study of blood T cell repertoires in COVID-19. Sequencing was performed with immunoSEQ multiplex PCR; in TCRdb, only in-frame clones are kept and a portion is missing. The table includes 60,000 to 80,000 clones, more than 80% detected once. The sequencing input was PBMCs or T cells enriched from blood (not recorded which). These receptors came from a woman aged 40 to 50 with acute COVID-19.

A remark on this clone: This CDR3 is also generated by other DNA sequences in the sample. J is TRBJ2-3 and V is TRBV27, with 13 nucleotides matching TRBD2. V lost 6 bases and J lost 4; bases outside the gene matches: 4. The CDR3 totals 15 residues. Germline CDR1 and CDR2: MNHEY and SMNVEV (reference sequence). The CDR3 protein is CASSSGTSGADTQYF. In nucleotides, the CDR3 is TGTGCCAGCAGCTCCGGGACTAGCGGGGCAGATACGCAGTATTTT.

This rearrangement joins TRBV6-5 to TRBJ2-7; D is possibly TRBD2 (5 bases). V was trimmed by 2 bases and J by 3 bases, leaving 14 bases between them. The CDR3 loop spans 15 amino acids. The germline V gene encodes CDR1 MNHEY and CDR2 SVGAGI. Here the CDR3 DNA reads TGTGCCAGCAGTTACGAGCTAAGCGGATACTACGAGCAGTACTTC. The encoded protein is CASSYELSGYYEQYF.

The chain links TRBV6-5 to TRBJ1-2, with D tentatively TRBD1 (5 bases). The germline V gene has CDR1 MNHEY and CDR2 SVGAGI. This CDR3 comprises 13 residues. V lost 8 bases and J 2 bases, leaving 12 bases between the germline ends. The CDR3 region is CASGGWQNYGYTF. The CDR3 DNA reads TGTGCCAGCGGGGGGTGGCAGAACTATGGCTACACCTTC.

The chain is built from TRBV9 and TRBJ2-6, with 11 bases identical to TRBD2. Germline assignment: CDR1 SGDLS and CDR2 YYNGEE. This CDR3 contains 18 residues. J was trimmed by 2 bases and V by 6 bases; bases with no gene match: 10. The CDR3 nucleotides read TGTGCCAGCACCGAATTTAGCGGGAGGGTAACTGGGGCCAACGTCCTGACTTTC. It translates to CASTEFSGRVTGANVLTF.

The chain links TRBV7-2 to TRBJ1-6; D remains ambiguous. V lost 5 bases, J lost 7 bases, and 12 bases lay in between. Germline loops: CDR1 SGHTA, CDR2 FQGNSA. The CDR3 sequence is 14 residues long. CDR3 loop: CASSPRHSNSPLHF. The CDR3 coding sequence is TGTGCCAGCAGCCCCCGACACTCCAATTCACCCCTCCACTTT.

The CDR3 region is CASSPRAAEANTGELFF. In DNA form, the CDR3 reads TGTGCCAGTAGCCCTCGGGCAGCGGAGGCGAACACCGGGGAGCTGTTTTTT. V is TRBV19 and J is TRBJ2-2; D possibly corresponds to TRBD2 (5 bases). Germline V gene sequence: CDR1 LNHDA, CDR2 SQIVND (reference sequence). Trimming pared 6 bases from V and 0 bases from J, leaving 17 bases between. The CDR3 contains 17 residues.

This clone was observed a handful of times. The rearrangement joins TRBV4-1 to TRBJ2-7; 8 bases line up with TRBD2. The CDR3 totals 17 residues. The junction had 9 bases not matched to a gene; V was cut back by 0 bases and J by 2 bases. Looked up from germline, CDR1 is MGHRA and CDR2 is YSYEKL. CDR3 sequence: CASSQEFGGRPTYEQYF. The CDR3 DNA sequence: TGCGCCAGCAGCCAAGAATTCGGCGGGAGGCCCACCTACGAGCAGTACTTC.

The rearrangement uses TRBV13 and TRBJ2-3, with 14 bases lining up with TRBD2. The germline gives CDR1 PRHDT, CDR2 FYEKMQ (reference sequence). V lost 0 bases and J lost 9; bases outside the gene matches: 2. This CDR3 is built from 15 residues. CDR3 region: CASSLGGLAGVTQYF. The CDR3 bases are TGTGCCAGCAGCTTAGGGGGACTAGCGGGAGTCACGCAGTATTTT.

The chain uses TRBV6-5 and TRBJ2-2; D possibly corresponds to TRBD2 (6 bases). CDR1 is MNHEY, CDR2 SVGAGI, per germline. V lost 5 bases, J lost 1 base, and 11 bases lay in between. There are 15 residues in the CDR3. The CDR3 DNA reads TGTGCCAGCAGTCCCGGGACTGTGAACACCGGGGAGCTGTTTTTT. It encodes CASSPGTVNTGELFF.

V is TRBV18 and J is TRBJ2-7; 8 bases line up with TRBD2. V was pared by 3 bases and J by 6 bases, with 10 bases of the junction left unmatched. CDR3 length: 15 amino acids. Per the germline V gene, CDR1 is KGHSH and CDR2 is LQKENI. Here the CDR3 reads CASSPTSATRFEQYF. The CDR3 bases are TGTGCCAGCTCACCGACTAGCGCGACTCGCTTCGAGCAGTACTTC.

V is TRBV24-1 and J is TRBJ1-2, with TRBD1 matching over 7 bases. V gave up 5 bases and J gave up 8 bases; unmatched junction bases: 7. This CDR3 region has 13 residues. Germline assignment: CDR1 KGHDR and CDR2 SFDVKD. Written as DNA, the CDR3 is TGTGCCACCAGTGTAGACAGGGAGGAAGGCTACACCTTC. This gives the protein CATSVDREEGYTF.

This clone was recorded only once. The V call is TRBV4-1, the J call TRBJ1-2; D is possibly TRBD1 (5 bases). Germline CDR1 and CDR2: MGHRA and YSYEKL. The CDR3 is made up of 16 amino acids. Between the trimmed V and J ends, which lost 0 bases and 2 bases, there was a span of 13 bases. In DNA, the CDR3 is TGCGCCAGCAGCCAAGATCAGGGCAGGGTCAACTATGGCTACACCTTC. This encodes CASSQDQGRVNYGYTF.

The gene calls are TRBV7-9 and TRBJ2-3; TRBD2 matches 7 bases. This CDR3 region has 16 residues. J lost 0 bases, V lost 8 bases, and 11 bases had no gene match. CDR1 is SEHNR and CDR2 is FQNEAQ in the germline V gene (reference sequence). CDR3: CASGSGGFPSTDTQYF. Here the CDR3 DNA reads TGTGCCAGCGGATCCGGGGGGTTCCCTAGCACAGATACGCAGTATTTT. The variable domain in full, with the rest retrieved from reference TRBV7-9 and TRBJ2-3, is DTGVSQNPRHKITKRGQNVTFRCDPISEHNRLYWYRQTLGQGPEFLTYFQNEAQLEKSRLLSDRFSAERPKGSFSTLEIQRTEQGDSAMYLCASGSGGFPSTDTQYFGPGTRLTVL.

The chain uses TRBV10-3 and TRBJ1-2; no firm D call. The germline V gene encodes CDR1 ENHRY and CDR2 SYGVKD. V shed 3 bases and J shed 4 bases, with 9 bases lying between them. The CDR3 is 13 amino acids. For the CDR3, the DNA is TGTGCCATCAGTGATTTGGGGAGCTATGGCTACACCTTC. It specifies CAISDLGSYGYTF.

Regarding this clone: An end of the junction does not agree with germline; a read error may underlie this. This chain uses TRBV20-1 with TRBJ1-1; D gene ambiguous. Germline V gene lookup returns CDR1 DFQATT and CDR2 SNEGSKA (reference sequence). The CDR3 has 9 amino acids. The CDR3 is CSARKGLVF. For the CDR3, the DNA is TGCAGTGCTAGAAAAGGACTCGTCTTT.

This clone showed up just a few times. The gene calls are TRBV11-1 and TRBJ2-3; 7 bases are a match to TRBD2. V shed 5 bases and J 4 bases; nucleotides not matched to a gene: 3. Per germline, CDR1 SGHAT and CDR2 FQDESV (reference sequence). The CDR3 runs to 13 residues. The CDR3 coding sequence is TGTGCCAGCAGCCCGGGGGGTGCAGATACGCAGTATTTT. The encoded protein is CASSPGGADTQYF.

The chain is built from TRBV7-9 and TRBJ2-7; D might be TRBD1 (6 bases). The CDR3 is 13 residues long. Germline CDR1 reads SEHNR; CDR2 reads FQNEAQ (reference sequence). The germline V and J ends were trimmed by 4 bases and 7 bases, with 14 bases remaining between them. The CDR3 reads CASSWGGQTEQYV. In DNA, the CDR3 is TGTGCCAGCAGCTGGGGCGGACAGACGGAGCAGTACGTC.

This clone was counted between two and nine times. The identical CDR3 is also encoded by other nucleotide sequences in the sample. V usage is TRBV6-4 and J usage is TRBJ2-1; D might be TRBD2 (5 bases). V was pared by 0 bases and J by 1 base, with 7 bases between. CDR3 length equals 15 residues. The germline V gene encodes CDR1 MRHNA and CDR2 SNTAGT. The CDR3 protein is CASSDSSGSYNEQFF. Written as DNA, the CDR3 is TGTGCCAGCAGTGACTCCTCGGGGTCCTACAATGAGCAGTTCTTC.

The V gene is TRBV19, the J gene TRBJ2-2; D remains unclear. Germline CDR1 reads LNHDA; CDR2 reads SQIVND (reference sequence). The CDR3 has 16 residues. V was shortened by 5 bases and J by 7 bases, with 20 bases between the two germline ends. This CDR3 reads CASSHGMRSRIGELFF. CDR3 in DNA: TGTGCCAGTAGTCACGGAATGCGGTCTCGTATCGGGGAGCTGTTTTTT.

This chain connects TRBV27 to TRBJ2-2, with 11 bases aligning to TRBD2. Germline V gene data show CDR1 as MNHEY and CDR2 as SMNVEV (reference sequence). V shed 2 bases and J 8 bases; nucleotides not matched to a gene: 7. The CDR3 is 16 amino acids. The CDR3 is CASSLNSGGVIGELFF. The CDR3 DNA reads as TGTGCCAGCAGTTTAAATAGCGGGGGGGTGATAGGGGAGCTGTTTTTT.

This rearrangement joins TRBV5-6 to TRBJ2-2, with 8 bases matching TRBD1. The CDR3 covers 15 residues. Per germline, CDR1 SGHDT and CDR2 YYEEEE. Trimming at V came to 4 bases and at J to 4 bases, leaving 6 bases not matched to a gene. The CDR3: CASSGRTGRTGELFF. The CDR3 nucleotides read TGTGCCAGCAGCGGCAGGACAGGGCGCACCGGGGAGCTGTTTTTT.

This clone was seen a handful of times. The chain couples TRBV6-2 or TRBV6-3 to TRBJ2-5; 7 bases are shared with TRBD1. Losses at the gene ends were 4 bases for V and 7 bases for J; bases not matched to a gene: 12. The length of the CDR3 is 15 residues. The germline V gene encodes CDR1 MNHEY and CDR2 SVGEGT. CDR3 DNA sequence: TGTGCCAGCAGTTCAGACAGGGATATCTCCGGGACCCAGTACTTC. The encoded protein is CASSSDRDISGTQYF.

This chain connects TRBV19 to TRBJ2-1; 9 bases agree with TRBD2. CDR1 is LNHDA and CDR2 is SQIVND in the germline V gene (reference sequence). The CDR3 consists of 14 residues. Unmatched junction bases numbered 7, after V lost 5 bases and J lost 8 bases. Written as DNA, the CDR3 is TGTGCCAGTAGTGGGCTAGCGGGACGCGATGAGCAGTTCTTC. Translation gives CASSGLAGRDEQFF.

The chain couples TRBV19 to TRBJ1-2, with TRBD1 matching 8 bases. With 7 bases clipped from V and 2 bases from J, the junction kept 9 bases outside the gene matches. Germline assignment: CDR1 LNHDA and CDR2 SQIVND (reference sequence). The CDR3 spans 15 residues. CDR3 DNA sequence: TGTGCCAGTAATCTTCACAGGGGGTTAAACTATGGCTACACCTTC. As protein: CASNLHRGLNYGYTF. The full variable domain, rest sourced from reference TRBV19 and TRBJ1-2, is DGGITQSPKYLFRKEGQNVTLSCEQNLNHDAMYWYRQDPGQGLRLIYYSQIVNDFQKGDIAEGYSVSREKKESFPLTVTSAQKNPTAFYLCASNLHRGLNYGYTFGSGTRLTVV.

The chain carries TRBV7-2 and TRBJ2-1, with 12 bases that match TRBD2. This CDR3 has 15 residues. The germline CDR1 and CDR2 sequences are SGHTA and FQGNSA. The V and J ends lost 5 bases and 8 bases, in that order; junction bases with no gene match: 7. Here the CDR3 reads CASSVRLAGVHEQFF. In DNA, the CDR3 is TGTGCCAGCAGCGTCCGACTAGCGGGAGTACATGAGCAGTTCTTC. The full variable domain, its missing parts supplied by reference TRBV7-2 and TRBJ2-1, is GAGVSQSPSNKVTEKGKDVELRCDPISGHTALYWYRQSLGQGLEFLIYFQGNSAPDKSGLPSDRFSAERTGGSVSTLTIQRTQQEDSAVYLCASSVRLAGVHEQFFGPGTRLTVL.

The gene calls are TRBV5-5 and TRBJ2-1; D gene uncertain. The CDR3 covers 14 residues. Between the trimmed V and J ends, which lost 6 bases and 9 bases, there was a span of 19 bases. Looked up from germline, CDR1 is SGHKS and CDR2 is YYEKEE (reference sequence). The CDR3 DNA reads as TGTGCCAGCACCCCGAAACAGAACCTAATTGAGCAGTTCTTC. Its translation: CASTPKQNLIEQFF.

V usage is TRBV4-1 and J usage is TRBJ2-1, with 7 bases fitting TRBD2. The V and J ends lost 0 bases and 6 bases, in that order; junction bases with no gene match: 5. Germline CDR1 reads MGHRA; CDR2 reads YSYEKL. The CDR3 has 15 residues. CDR3 in DNA: TGCGCCAGCAGCCAAGATCAACTAGCGCGCAATGAGCAGTTCTTC. Amino acids: CASSQDQLARNEQFF.

The chain recombines TRBV27 with TRBJ2-1; perhaps TRBD2 as D (8 bases). V lost 5 bases, J lost 6 bases, and 20 bases lay in between. Germline-derived CDR1 and CDR2 are MNHEY and SMNVEV (reference sequence). The CDR3 is 16 amino acids. The CDR3, as DNA: TGTGCCAGCAGTACTGTGGGACTAGGGGGCCCCAATGAGCAGTTCTTC. Amino acid sequence: CASSTVGLGGPNEQFF.

The gene calls are TRBV6-4 and TRBJ2-1; D is perhaps TRBD2 (5 bases). Germline V gene sequence: CDR1 MRHNA, CDR2 SNTAGT. Trimming shortened V by 2 bases and J by 6 bases, and 11 bases separated the two germline ends. The CDR3 is 14 residues long. The chain's CDR3 is CASSDREFGNEQFF. The CDR3 nucleotides read TGTGCCAGCAGTGACAGGGAGTTCGGCAATGAGCAGTTCTTC.